This TCR beta chain was retrieved from a study of blood T cell repertoires in COVID-19. For the study at large: The samples span acute and convalescent COVID-19 from the United States, Italy and Spain.

Measured with immunoSEQ multiplex PCR; TCRdb has only the in-frame clones, and not every one. The sample shows 100,000 or so clones, roughly 85% of them seen only once. Participant age was about 18 to 95 years, and participants resided in roughly 25 US areas. Symptom resolution, clearance, or two negative PCRs marked the recovered donors of Cohort 3. The sequence was collected from a woman aged 45-60 years who had recovered from COVID-19. The sequenced sample consisted of PBMCs or T cells enriched from blood (not recorded which).

CDR3 sequence: CAGSTGGFCYEQYF. CDR3 nucleotides: TGTGCTGGCTCTACAGGGGGGTTTTGTTACGAGCAGTACTTC. The rearrangement links TRBV12-5 to TRBJ2-7; 8 bases map to TRBD1. The CDR3 consists of 14 residues. Germline CDR1 reads LGHNT; CDR2 reads FRNRAP. V lost 11 bases, J lost 4 bases, and 13 bases stayed unmatched.